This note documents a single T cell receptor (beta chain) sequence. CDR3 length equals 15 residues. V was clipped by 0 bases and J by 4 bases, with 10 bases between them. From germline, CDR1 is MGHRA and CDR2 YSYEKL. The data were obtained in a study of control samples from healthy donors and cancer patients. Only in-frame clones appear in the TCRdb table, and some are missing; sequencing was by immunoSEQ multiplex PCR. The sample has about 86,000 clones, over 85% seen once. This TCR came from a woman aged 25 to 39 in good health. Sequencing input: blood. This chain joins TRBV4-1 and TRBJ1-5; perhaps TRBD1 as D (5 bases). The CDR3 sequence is CASSQDGGVNQPQHF. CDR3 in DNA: TGCGCCAGCAGCCAAGATGGGGGGGTTAATCAGCCCCAGCATTTT.